Below, 3 T cell receptor beta chains from the same sample are listed, as sequenced in a study of cytomegalovirus exposure and HLA in healthy donors. This PCR relied on a set of 60 Vbeta primers and 13 Jbeta primers. TCRdb's copy holds only in-frame clones and misses some; the assay was immunoSEQ multiplex PCR. The table includes 140,000 to 150,000 clones, around 66% detected once. The sequencing input was PBMCs. The receptors come from a woman aged 60 to 75 in good health and CMV-seronegative.

This chain joins TRBV5-1 and TRBJ2-2; maybe TRBD1 (5 bases). The CDR3 spans 14 residues. Germline V gene data show CDR1 as SGHRS and CDR2 as YFSETQ. V lost 0 bases and J 6 bases, leaving 9 bases between the germline ends. CDR3: CASSLALGPGELFF. In DNA, the CDR3 is TGCGCCAGCAGCTTGGCCTTGGGGCCCGGGGAGCTGTTTTTT.

The chain is built from TRBV27 and TRBJ2-5, with a weak D call TRBD1 (6 bases). V dropped 3 bases and J dropped 1 base, with 9 bases sitting between them. Germline V gene sequence: CDR1 MNHEY, CDR2 SMNVEV (reference sequence). The CDR3 extends over 14 amino acids. The CDR3 is CASSLEQGQETQYF. The CDR3 DNA reads TGTGCCAGCAGTTTGGAACAGGGCCAAGAGACCCAGTACTTC.

The chain recombines TRBV27 with TRBJ1-1; 7 bases are a match to TRBD1. Trimming cost V 3 bases and J 4 bases; bases outside gene matches: 5. Germline loops: CDR1 MNHEY, CDR2 SMNVEV (reference sequence). The CDR3 is 14 residues long. The CDR3 loop reads CASSFLQGGTEAFF. The CDR3, as DNA: TGTGCCAGCAGTTTCCTCCAGGGGGGCACTGAAGCTTTCTTT.